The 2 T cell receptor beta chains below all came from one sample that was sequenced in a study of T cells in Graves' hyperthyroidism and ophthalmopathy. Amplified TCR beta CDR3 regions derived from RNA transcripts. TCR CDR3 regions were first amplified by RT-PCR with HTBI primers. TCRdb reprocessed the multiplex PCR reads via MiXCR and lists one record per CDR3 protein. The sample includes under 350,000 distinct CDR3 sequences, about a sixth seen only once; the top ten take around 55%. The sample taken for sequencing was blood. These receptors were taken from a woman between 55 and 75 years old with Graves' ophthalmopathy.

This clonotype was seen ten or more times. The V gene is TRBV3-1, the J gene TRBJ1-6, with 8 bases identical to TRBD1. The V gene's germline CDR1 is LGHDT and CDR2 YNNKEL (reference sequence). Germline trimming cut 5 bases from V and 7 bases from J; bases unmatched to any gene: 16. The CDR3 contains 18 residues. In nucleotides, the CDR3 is TGTGCCAGCAGCGAAAGACAGGGGCCAAGCGGTTGGAATTCACCCCTCCACTTT. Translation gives CASSERQGPSGWNSPLHF.

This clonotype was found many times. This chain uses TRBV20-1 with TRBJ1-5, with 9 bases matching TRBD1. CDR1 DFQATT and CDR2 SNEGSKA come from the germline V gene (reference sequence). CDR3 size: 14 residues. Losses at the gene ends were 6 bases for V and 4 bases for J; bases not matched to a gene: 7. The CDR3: CSASGQGVNQPQHF. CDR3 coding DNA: TGCAGTGCCTCGGGACAGGGTGTGAATCAGCCCCAGCATTTT.